This TCR beta chain was retrieved from a study of T cells in Graves' hyperthyroidism and ophthalmopathy. The authors took PBMCs from 9.5 to 10 ml fresh peripheral blood. Whole-study findings and limits: The majority of expanded thyroid clonotypes above 0.001 also appeared in blood.

This clonotype was picked up many times. The antigen is not known. The investigators amplified TCR beta CDR3 regions from RNA transcripts. The HTBI primer set was used in a first-round RT-PCR of the TCR CDR3. MiXCR, applied by TCRdb to the multiplex PCR reads, yields one record per CDR3 protein. The repertoire has 500,000 to 800,000 distinct CDR3 sequences, around 13% of them found once; the top ten carry approximately 13%. Sequencing was carried out using blood. This TCR came from a woman between 50 and 59 years old with Graves' ophthalmopathy.

The CDR3 spells CASSLEQFEGYTF. The DNA for the CDR3 is TGTGCCAGCAGCTTGGAACAATTTGAAGGCTACACCTTC. This chain uses TRBV5-4 with TRBJ1-2; D gene ambiguous. Germline CDR1 reads SGHNT; CDR2 reads YYREEE (reference sequence). The CDR3 extends over 13 amino acids. V was pared by 0 bases and J by 8 bases, with 11 bases between.